Below are 16 T cell receptor beta chains sequenced from a single sample in a study of T cell responses to AZD1222 COVID-19 vaccine. The method was immunoSEQ multiplex PCR; TCRdb's version includes in-frame clones alone and lacks a portion of them. This table holds roughly 110,000 clones, approximately 90% found once. Sequences were derived from peripheral blood, sampled on day 0 of AZD1222 vaccination. These receptor sequences come from an adult in good health.

DNA of the CDR3: TGTGCCATCATGGCCAATGGCGCGAGTCGGACTGAAGCTTTCTTT. It is translated as CAIMANGASRTEAFF. The chain joins TRBV10-3 to TRBJ1-1; D is uncertain. Trimming stripped 7 bases from V and 5 bases from J, with 20 bases between. The CDR3 length is 15 residues. CDR1 and CDR2 from the germline V gene are ENHRY and SYGVKD.

The chain uses TRBV13 and TRBJ1-1; D remains unclear. V was shortened by 4 bases and J by 7 bases, with 7 bases between the two germline ends. The V gene's germline CDR1 is PRHDT and CDR2 FYEKMQ (reference sequence). CDR3 length: 11 amino acids. CDR3 sequence (DNA): TGTGCCAGCAGCTACACGGGTGAAGCTTTCTTT. Protein: CASSYTGEAFF.

The chain recombines TRBV6-1 with TRBJ1-4; 8 bases line up with TRBD1. Germline values: CDR1 MNHNS, CDR2 SASEGT. This CDR3 spans 17 amino acids. J lost 0 bases, V lost 4 bases, and 7 bases had no gene match. The CDR3 sequence: CASSVNRGGATNEKLFF. The CDR3 DNA reads TGTGCCAGCAGTGTAAACAGGGGGGGTGCAACTAATGAAAAACTGTTTTTT.

The chain combines TRBV3-1 (or the pseudogene TRBV3-2) with TRBJ2-7; 7 nucleotides match TRBD2. J lost 7 bases, V lost 5 bases, and 8 bases had no gene match. Looked up from germline, CDR1 is LGHDT and CDR2 is YNNKEL (reference sequence). The CDR3 runs 13 residues. In nucleotides, the CDR3 is TGTGCCAGCAGCTTACTCCTGGGGGGGGAGCAGTACTTC. This gives the protein CASSLLLGGEQYF.

The chain links TRBV4-3 to TRBJ1-4, with D possibly TRBD1 on 6 matching bases. This CDR3 contains 15 residues. Germline CDR1 LGHNA, CDR2 YSLEER. The V and J ends lost 1 base and 8 bases respectively, with 14 bases between them. This CDR3 reads CASSQANRVGEKLFF. The CDR3 bases are TGCGCCAGCAGCCAAGCCAACAGGGTAGGGGAAAAACTGTTTTTT.

This chain joins TRBV6-2 or TRBV6-3 and TRBJ2-7; 7 bases map to TRBD2. The germline gives CDR1 MNHEY, CDR2 SVGEGT. With 2 bases clipped from V and 0 bases from J, the junction kept 13 bases outside the gene matches. The CDR3 is 18 amino acids. DNA of the CDR3: TGTGCCAGCAGTTACACCGCCTCTAGCGGCTCATTCTCCTACGAGCAGTACTTC. Its translation: CASSYTASSGSFSYEQYF.

The CDR3 coding sequence is TGTGCCAGCAGCTTATTGAGCGGAGGGCGGGGAGGGGAGCAGTACTTC. This encodes CASSLLSGGRGGEQYF. The chain joins TRBV7-2 to TRBJ2-7; 7 bases agree with TRBD2. CDR1 SGHTA and CDR2 FQGNSA come from the germline V gene. Unmatched junction bases numbered 14, after V lost 2 bases and J lost 7 bases. This CDR3 region has 16 residues.

The chain employs TRBV7-6 and TRBJ2-5; 7 nucleotides align to TRBD1. CDR3 length: 16 amino acids. CDR1 and CDR2 (germline): SGHVS, FNYEAQ. The V gene end was trimmed by 4 bases and the J gene end by 4 bases; junction bases not matched to a gene: 12. CDR3 loop: CASSSRRGRGGETQYF. The CDR3 DNA follows: TGTGCCAGCAGCTCTAGAAGGGGGCGAGGAGGAGAGACCCAGTACTTC.

The rearrangement links TRBV2 to TRBJ1-3, with 10 bases lining up with TRBD1. Germline CDR1 reads SNHLY; CDR2 reads FYNNEI. With 7 bases clipped from V and 8 bases from J, the junction kept 5 bases outside the gene matches. This CDR3 contains 13 residues. CDR3 in amino acids: CASTGTGAYTIYF. In DNA, the CDR3 is TGTGCCAGCACCGGGACAGGGGCATACACCATATATTTT.

This clone is a singleton in its sample. The rearrangement uses TRBV11-2 and TRBJ2-5; TRBD2 aligns across 12 bases. The germline CDR1 and CDR2 sequences are SGHAT and FQNNGV. J was trimmed by 1 base and V by 5 bases; bases with no gene match: 2. CDR3 size: 15 residues. In DNA form, the CDR3 reads TGTGCCAGCAGCAGACTAGCGGGGGTCCAAGAGACCCAGTACTTC. Its protein is CASSRLAGVQETQYF.

The chain links TRBV2 to TRBJ1-6; D gene ambiguous. The CDR3 sequence is 15 residues long. The germline V gene encodes CDR1 SNHLY and CDR2 FYNNEI. V lost 2 bases and J 8 bases, leaving 13 bases between the germline ends. This CDR3 reads CASSETGLSHSPLHF. The CDR3 DNA sequence: TGTGCCAGCAGTGAAACCGGACTTTCCCATTCACCCCTCCACTTT.

The rearrangement joins TRBV29-1 to TRBJ1-2; no clear D. The ends were cut back, 8 bases at V and 8 bases at J, with 12 bases in the middle. The CDR3 has 10 amino acids. Germline-derived CDR1 and CDR2 are SQVTM and ANQGSEA. For the CDR3, the DNA is TGCAGCACGGCGGCAGACGGCTACACCTTC. This translates into CSTAADGYTF.

This rearrangement joins TRBV18 to TRBJ1-2; D gene uncertain. The CDR3 is 15 residues long. Germline V gene data show CDR1 as KGHSH and CDR2 as LQKENI. The V end was cut by 3 bases, the J end by 7 bases, with 18 bases between. The CDR3 loop is CASSPVPNPAGGYTF. The CDR3 DNA follows: TGTGCCAGCTCACCCGTACCAAACCCCGCGGGTGGCTACACCTTC.

Note on this clone: The junction differs from germline at one of its ends, possibly a read error. The CDR3 spells CASSLSSSARPSF. CDR3 nucleotide sequence: TGTGCCAGCAGCTTAAGCTCGTCGGCCCGACCCTCCTTC. The chain combines TRBV7-2 with TRBJ2-7; D not certain. CDR1 is SGHTA, CDR2 FQGNSA, per germline. The CDR3 totals 13 residues.

The rearrangement uses TRBV5-1 and TRBJ1-6, with TRBD1 as a possible D gene (5 bases). This CDR3 comprises 20 residues. V lost 5 bases, J lost 8 bases, and 32 bases lay in between. Germline loops: CDR1 SGHRS, CDR2 YFSETQ. Here the CDR3 DNA reads TGCGCCAGCAGTTTTACACAACAGGACGGCCGGACGGCCAATTATTCACCCCTCCACTTT. As protein: CASSFTQQDGRTANYSPLHF.

The chain carries TRBV21-1 and TRBJ1-6; the listed D gene, TRBD1, was not tested against the DNA. TRBV21-1 is recorded as a pseudogene. The CDR3 has 14 amino acids. CDR3 in DNA: TGTGCCAGCAGCGAAGGGACAGGGCGGCCACCCCTCCACTTT. This encodes CASSEGTGRPPLHF.